A single sample gave rise to the 32 T cell receptor beta chains below, sequenced in a study of blood T cell repertoires in COVID-19. Assay: immunoSEQ multiplex PCR; the TCRdb copy retains only in-frame clones and omits some. This table holds 70,000 to 90,000 clones, around 88% found once. The source material was peripheral blood. These receptors all stem from a man between 50 and 59 years old with active COVID-19.

This clone came up a few times. The rearrangement links TRBV19 to TRBJ1-3; D not resolved. V dropped 5 bases and J dropped 3 bases, with 11 bases sitting between them. The germline V gene encodes CDR1 LNHDA and CDR2 SQIVND (reference sequence). The CDR3 is made up of 14 amino acids. CDR3 region: CASSQARGGNTIYF. CDR3 bases: TGTGCCAGTAGTCAAGCCCGGGGTGGAAACACCATATATTTT.

This chain uses TRBV19 with TRBJ2-7; 10 bases agree with TRBD2. The CDR3 contains 14 residues. CDR1 LNHDA and CDR2 SQIVND come from the germline V gene (reference sequence). Unmatched junction bases numbered 5, after V lost 5 bases and J lost 4 bases. CDR3 nucleotides: TGTGCCAGTAGTCCGTCGACTAGCGGGTACGAGCAGTACTTC. Translation gives CASSPSTSGYEQYF.

This clone came up a few times. This chain connects TRBV7-9 to TRBJ2-1; perhaps TRBD2 as D (6 bases). Germline loops: CDR1 SEHNR, CDR2 FQNEAQ (reference sequence). The CDR3 is 14 residues long. Trimming stripped 3 bases from V and 5 bases from J, with 11 bases between. The DNA of the CDR3 is TGTGCCAGCAGCTTCGGGACTCGCAACAATGAGCAGTTCTTC. Residues: CASSFGTRNNEQFF.

This clone appeared a single time. This rearrangement joins TRBV19 to TRBJ1-1, with D maybe TRBD1 (6 bases). Per the germline V gene, CDR1 is LNHDA and CDR2 is SQIVND (reference sequence). The CDR3 totals 14 residues. V lost 9 bases, J lost 4 bases, and 18 bases lay in between. CDR3 in amino acids: CASKERTASTEAFF. CDR3 in DNA: TGTGCCAGCAAAGAAAGGACAGCAAGCACTGAAGCTTTCTTT.

V gene TRBV28 combines with J gene TRBJ2-1; TRBD2 matches at 9 bases. V trimming: 4 bases; J trimming: 8 bases; junction bases outside the gene matches: 9. This CDR3 contains 15 residues. CDR1 and CDR2 (germline): MDHEN, SYDVKM. CDR3 loop: CASSSYRTSEDEQFF. The CDR3 bases are TGTGCCAGCAGTTCCTACAGGACTAGCGAGGATGAGCAGTTCTTC.

This chain links TRBV2 with TRBJ2-6; D is undetermined. The ends were cut back, 7 bases at V and 0 bases at J, with 7 bases in the middle. From germline, CDR1 is SNHLY and CDR2 FYNNEI. The CDR3 sequence is 14 residues long. The CDR3 nucleotides read TGTGCCAGCACTTTATACTCTGGGGCCAACGTCCTGACTTTC. As protein: CASTLYSGANVLTF.

V usage is TRBV5-6 and J usage is TRBJ1-1, with TRBD1 matching over 10 bases. The trim removed 4 bases at V and 3 bases at J, leaving 12 bases unmatched. This CDR3 contains 17 residues. CDR1 and CDR2 (germline): SGHDT, YYEEEE. CDR3 nucleotides: TGTGCCAGCAGCCCTGAGGGACAGGGGACCAGTTACACTGAAGCTTTCTTT. It specifies CASSPEGQGTSYTEAFF.

This chain connects TRBV28 to TRBJ2-1; TRBD2 matches at 9 bases. The V and J ends lost 5 bases and 8 bases, in that order; junction bases with no gene match: 10. The CDR3 contains 15 residues. Germline CDR1 is MDHEN and CDR2 is SYDVKM. CDR3 region: CASSLTGTSKHEQFF. For the CDR3, the DNA is TGTGCCAGCAGTCTAACCGGGACTAGCAAGCATGAGCAGTTCTTC.

This clone was counted only a few times. The rearrangement joins TRBV7-2 to TRBJ1-6; 7 nucleotides align to TRBD1. CDR1 and CDR2 (germline): SGHTA, FQGNSA. The CDR3 totals 16 residues. The J segment lost 0 bases and the V segment lost 4 bases, leaving 3 bases of the junction unmatched. The CDR3 sequence is CASSSRGSSYNSPLHF. The CDR3 coding sequence is TGTGCCAGCAGCTCCAGGGGGAGCTCCTATAATTCACCCCTCCACTTT.

CDR3 region: CASTTSGVNRYF. Here the CDR3 DNA reads TGTGCCAGCACCACCTCGGGGGTAAATAGGTATTTT. This chain links TRBV12-3 or TRBV12-4 with TRBJ2-3; possibly TRBD2 for D (6 bases). V was pared by 7 bases and J by 14 bases, with 19 bases between. This CDR3 contains 12 residues.

This chain joins TRBV29-1 and TRBJ2-3; 10 bases match TRBD2. Germline V gene data show CDR1 as SQVTM and CDR2 as ANQGSEA. The CDR3 is 16 amino acids. Germline trimming cut 3 bases from V and 4 bases from J; bases unmatched to any gene: 10. CDR3 residues: CSVDGSLAGDADTQYF. The CDR3 nucleotides are TGCAGCGTTGATGGGTCCCTAGCGGGAGACGCAGATACGCAGTATTTT.

This clone was detected only a few times. The CDR3 spells CASSRDRGRTEAFF. The CDR3 bases are TGTGCCAGTAGTAGAGACAGGGGGCGTACTGAAGCTTTCTTT. The chain recombines TRBV19 with TRBJ1-1; 10 bases are a match to TRBD1. The CDR3 contains 14 residues. From germline, CDR1 is LNHDA and CDR2 SQIVND (reference sequence). Losses at the gene ends were 4 bases for V and 5 bases for J; bases not matched to a gene: 4.

The rearrangement joins TRBV11-2 to TRBJ2-7, with unresolved D. There are 14 residues in the CDR3. In germline, CDR1 is SGHAT, CDR2 FQNNGV. V gave up 5 bases and J gave up 7 bases, with 18 bases separating them. The DNA of the CDR3 is TGTGCCAGCAGCCCCATAACTGGCGGTGGGGAGCAGTACTTC. Amino acid sequence: CASSPITGGGEQYF.

The rearrangement links TRBV5-1 to TRBJ2-3; 7 bases map to TRBD1. The CDR3 consists of 15 residues. Per germline, CDR1 SGHRS and CDR2 YFSETQ. The ends lost 0 bases at V and 6 bases at J; junction bases unmatched: 7. The CDR3 DNA reads as TGCGCCAGCAGCTTGGATCGAGGGGGCGCGGATACGCAGTATTTT. Encoded protein: CASSLDRGGADTQYF.

V gene TRBV28 combines with J gene TRBJ2-5; D is possibly TRBD2 (6 bases). Germline V gene lookup returns CDR1 MDHEN and CDR2 SYDVKM. The ends were cut back, 9 bases at V and 2 bases at J, with 13 bases in the middle. This CDR3 is built from 13 residues. CDR3 in DNA: TGTGCCAGTATCCGGGGGACTCAAGAGACCCAGTACTTC. Residues: CASIRGTQETQYF.

The CDR3 sequence is CASSFSGRGIFGYTF. The CDR3 nucleotides are TGTGCCAGCAGCTTCTCCGGCAGGGGGATCTTTGGCTACACCTTC. The chain links TRBV7-3 to TRBJ1-2; TRBD1 matches 7 bases. The CDR3 extends over 15 amino acids. With 3 bases clipped from V and 7 bases from J, the junction kept 11 bases outside the gene matches. Germline V gene data show CDR1 as SGHTA and CDR2 as FQGTGA.

The chain is built from TRBV6-6 and TRBJ1-2, with a tentative D call TRBD1 (6 bases). The CDR3 runs 14 residues. With 1 base removed from V and 8 bases from J, the gap between germline ends came to 14 bases. CDR1 is MNHNY, CDR2 SVGAGI, per germline (reference sequence). CDR3 in amino acids: CASSYYRVLEGYTF. As DNA, the CDR3 is TGTGCCAGCAGTTACTACAGGGTCCTCGAAGGCTACACCTTC.

This chain connects TRBV19 to TRBJ2-3, with D possibly being TRBD1 (6 bases). Germline-derived CDR1 and CDR2 are LNHDA and SQIVND (reference sequence). V lost 6 bases and J lost 4, with 17 bases in between. The CDR3 totals 15 residues. CDR3 bases: TGTGCCAGTAGGATCATCCAGGGGAGACCAGATACGCAGTATTTT. The encoded protein is CASRIIQGRPDTQYF.

The table lists this clone with a count of one. V and J are TRBV18 and TRBJ2-6; no reliable D call. The length of the CDR3 is 15 residues. Germline CDR1 reads KGHSH; CDR2 reads LQKENI. Trimming pared 5 bases from V and 0 bases from J, leaving 8 bases between. CDR3 sequence (DNA): TGTGCCAGCTCATCAGGCATCTCTGGGGCCAACGTCCTGACTTTC. It codes for CASSSGISGANVLTF.

The rearrangement links TRBV18 to TRBJ2-1; 9 bases map to TRBD2. V trimming: 0 bases; J trimming: 4 bases; junction bases outside the gene matches: 7. Germline lookup yields CDR1 KGHSH and CDR2 LQKENI. CDR3 length: 17 residues. The CDR3, as DNA: TGTGCCAGCTCACCACCTAATAGCGGGAGAAGGTACAATGAGCAGTTCTTC. This encodes CASSPPNSGRRYNEQFF.

The chain combines TRBV7-2 with TRBJ2-5; 8 positions agree with TRBD2. This CDR3 region has 14 residues. CDR1 and CDR2 (germline): SGHTA, FQGNSA. V trimming: 2 bases; J trimming: 7 bases; junction bases outside the gene matches: 6. This CDR3 reads CASSLQAGVGTQYF. CDR3 nucleotides: TGTGCCAGCAGCTTACAAGCGGGGGTGGGGACCCAGTACTTC. Filled out from reference TRBV7-2 and TRBJ2-5, the complete variable domain reads GAGVSQSPSNKVTEKGKDVELRCDPISGHTALYWYRQSLGQGLEFLIYFQGNSAPDKSGLPSDRFSAERTGGSVSTLTIQRTQQEDSAVYLCASSLQAGVGTQYFGPGTRLLVL.

This chain joins TRBV3-1 (or the pseudogene TRBV3-2) and TRBJ1-1; D gene ambiguous. Trimming stripped 4 bases from V and 6 bases from J, with 12 bases between. There are 13 residues in the CDR3. Germline CDR1 and CDR2: LGHDT and YNNKEL (reference sequence). The CDR3 reads CASSRLLEAEAFF. CDR3 DNA: TGTGCCAGCAGCCGCCTCCTGGAGGCTGAAGCTTTCTTT.

The chain is built from TRBV27 and TRBJ2-1, with D tentatively TRBD1 (5 bases). This CDR3 contains 17 residues. Trimming left V 4 bases short and J 1 base short, with 17 bases between. Germline CDR1 and CDR2: MNHEY and SMNVEV (reference sequence). CDR3 loop: CASSSRSVAGSYNEQFF. In nucleotides, the CDR3 is TGTGCCAGCAGTTCAAGATCGGTAGCAGGGTCCTACAATGAGCAGTTCTTC.

The chain has TRBV5-4 and TRBJ2-7, with TRBD1 identical over 7 bases. V was pared by 3 bases and J by 2 bases, with 8 bases of the junction left unmatched. Germline assignment: CDR1 SGHNT and CDR2 YYREEE (reference sequence). The CDR3 contains 15 residues. The CDR3 DNA sequence: TGTGCCAGCAGCTCCCCCCGGGACAGCCCCTACGAGCAGTACTTC. Its protein product is CASSSPRDSPYEQYF.

The chain joins TRBV7-9 to TRBJ2-3; 11 nucleotides align to TRBD2. The germline CDR1 and CDR2 sequences are SEHNR and FQNEAQ (reference sequence). The V segment lost 1 base and the J segment 4 bases; nucleotides outside the gene matches: 4. The CDR3 loop spans 16 amino acids. CDR3 residues: CASSLGLAGLSDTQYF. CDR3 in DNA: TGTGCCAGCAGCTTAGGACTAGCGGGGCTTTCAGATACGCAGTATTTT.

V is TRBV3-1 (or the pseudogene TRBV3-2) and J is TRBJ2-5; 8 bases agree with TRBD2. With 1 base clipped from V and 4 bases from J, the junction kept 2 bases outside the gene matches. This CDR3 has 14 amino acids. The germline gives CDR1 LGHDT, CDR2 YNNKEL (reference sequence). The CDR3 loop is CASSQVGGGETQYF. The CDR3, as DNA: TGTGCCAGCAGCCAAGTCGGGGGGGGAGAGACCCAGTACTTC.

The rearrangement links TRBV29-1 to TRBJ2-7; TRBD2 aligns across 10 bases. The germline V gene has CDR1 SQVTM and CDR2 ANQGSEA. Losses at the gene ends were 1 base for V and 2 bases for J; bases not matched to a gene: 8. This CDR3 contains 16 residues. CDR3 bases: TGCAGCGTTGAAGCCCAACTAGCGGGAAGAACCTACGAGCAGTACTTC. The encoded protein is CSVEAQLAGRTYEQYF.

The chain couples TRBV14 to TRBJ1-2; D unclear. The length of the CDR3 is 13 residues. The germline V gene encodes CDR1 SGHDN and CDR2 FVKESK. Trimming cost V 1 base and J 5 bases, with 8 bases left between them. DNA for the CDR3: TGTGCCAGCAGCCAAGTAGCATTTTATGGCTACACCTTC. This sequence encodes CASSQVAFYGYTF.

This chain connects TRBV6-2 or TRBV6-3 to TRBJ2-1, with TRBD2 matching 10 bases. The germline gives CDR1 MNHEY, CDR2 SVGEGT. The CDR3 sequence is 15 residues long. The trim removed 5 bases at V and 2 bases at J, leaving 3 bases unmatched. CDR3 protein: CASSMLAGAYNEQFF. The CDR3 DNA follows: TGTGCCAGCAGTATGCTAGCGGGAGCCTACAATGAGCAGTTCTTC.

The chain carries TRBV5-1 and TRBJ1-3; the match to TRBD1 covers 8 bases. J was trimmed by 3 bases and V by 4 bases; bases with no gene match: 3. In germline, CDR1 is SGHRS, CDR2 YFSETQ. The CDR3 loop spans 14 amino acids. CDR3 region: CASSVQGGGNTIYF. The CDR3 nucleotides read TGCGCCAGCAGCGTACAGGGGGGTGGAAACACCATATATTTT.

This chain connects TRBV27 to TRBJ1-5; TRBD1 matches at 11 bases. CDR3 size: 19 residues. Germline-derived CDR1 and CDR2 are MNHEY and SMNVEV (reference sequence). J was trimmed by 2 bases and V by 0 bases; bases with no gene match: 9. The chain's CDR3 is CASSLSRGQGGNGNQPQHF. As DNA, the CDR3 is TGTGCCAGCAGTTTATCGAGGGGACAGGGGGGAAATGGCAATCAGCCCCAGCATTTT.

This chain uses TRBV30 with TRBJ1-5; D is unclear. The length of the CDR3 is 14 residues. CDR1 is GTSNPN and CDR2 is SVGIG in the germline V gene (reference sequence). V dropped 2 bases and J dropped 7 bases, with 15 bases sitting between them. The CDR3 DNA reads TGTGCCTGGAGTCCTCCCCCCCTCGGGCAGCCCCAGCATTTT. Protein product: CAWSPPPLGQPQHF.